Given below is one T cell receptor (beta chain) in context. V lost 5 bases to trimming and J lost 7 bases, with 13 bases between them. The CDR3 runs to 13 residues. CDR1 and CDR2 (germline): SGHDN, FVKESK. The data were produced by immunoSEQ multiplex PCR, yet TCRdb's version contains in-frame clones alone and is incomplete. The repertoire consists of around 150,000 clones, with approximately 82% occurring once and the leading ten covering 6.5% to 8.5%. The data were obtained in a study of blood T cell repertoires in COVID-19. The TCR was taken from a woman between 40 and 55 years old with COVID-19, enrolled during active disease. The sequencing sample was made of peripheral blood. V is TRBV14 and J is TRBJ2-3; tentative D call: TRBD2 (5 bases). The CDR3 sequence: CASSKVSGNTQYF. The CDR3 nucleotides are TGTGCCAGCAGCAAAGTATCCGGGAATACGCAGTATTTT. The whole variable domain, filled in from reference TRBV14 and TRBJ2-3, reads EAGVTQFPSHSVIEKGQTVTLRCDPISGHDNLYWYRRVMGKEIKFLLHFVKESKQDESGMPNNRFLAERTGGTYSTLKVQPAELEDSGVYFCASSKVSGNTQYFGPGTRLTVL.